This passage covers 20 T cell receptor beta chains from one sample sequenced in a study of cytomegalovirus exposure and HLA in healthy donors. 60 Vbeta and 13 Jbeta primers were used in PCR. Measured with immunoSEQ multiplex PCR; TCRdb has only the in-frame clones, and not every one. This table holds over 85,000 clones, roughly four fifths found once. The sequenced sample was PBMCs. All receptors come from a woman in her 30s in good health and CMV-seronegative.

This rearrangement joins TRBV7-2 to TRBJ1-3, with D hard to call. Germline-derived CDR1 and CDR2 are SGHTA and FQGNSA. The CDR3 has 14 amino acids. Trimming removed 8 bases from V and 1 base from J, with 12 bases in between. The CDR3 loop is CASSMAGSGNTIYF. As DNA, the CDR3 is TGTGCCAGCTCTATGGCAGGTTCTGGAAACACCATATATTTT.

V is TRBV28 and J is TRBJ1-6, with TRBD1 as a possible D gene (5 bases). The germline V gene has CDR1 MDHEN and CDR2 SYDVKM. The CDR3 contains 12 residues. V was trimmed by 2 bases and J by 13 bases, leaving 9 bases between them. CDR3 region: CASSLKGWPLHF. The CDR3 DNA reads as TGTGCCAGCAGTTTAAAGGGGTGGCCCCTCCACTTT.

The chain has TRBV12-5 and TRBJ2-7; the D gene is possibly TRBD1 (6 bases). CDR1 LGHNT and CDR2 FRNRAP come from the germline V gene. The CDR3 is 16 residues long. V lost 0 bases and J 2 bases, leaving 14 bases between the germline ends. The CDR3 sequence: CASGLVLRGRTYEQYF. For the CDR3, the DNA is TGTGCTAGTGGTTTGGTATTAAGGGGGAGAACCTACGAGCAGTACTTC.

The chain is built from TRBV5-1 and TRBJ2-3; 7 nucleotides match TRBD2. The CDR3 sequence is 15 residues long. V dropped 4 bases and J dropped 6; count of bases not matched to a gene: 11. Germline CDR1 is SGHRS and CDR2 is YFSETQ. DNA for the CDR3: TGCGCCAGCAGCCTTCGGGGGGTCCGGCAGGATACGCAGTATTTT. It specifies CASSLRGVRQDTQYF. Drawing the rest from reference TRBV5-1 and TRBJ2-3, the complete variable domain is KAGVTQTPRYLIKTRGQQVTLSCSPISGHRSVSWYQQTPGQGLQFLFEYFSETQRNKGNFPGRFSGRQFSNSRSEMNVSTLELGDSALYLCASSLRGVRQDTQYFGPGTRLTVL.

The genes are TRBV7-2 and TRBJ1-1; D remains ambiguous. Germline loops: CDR1 SGHTA, CDR2 FQGNSA. CDR3 size: 13 residues. Trimming took 1 base from V and 2 from J, leaving 5 bases between them. The CDR3 here is CASSLGHNTEAFF. CDR3 nucleotide sequence: TGTGCCAGCAGCTTAGGGCATAACACTGAAGCTTTCTTT.

The rearrangement joins TRBV4-1 to TRBJ2-2; 9 bases align to TRBD2. Unmatched junction bases numbered 8, after V lost 4 bases and J lost 5 bases. CDR1 MGHRA and CDR2 YSYEKL come from the germline V gene. The CDR3 totals 16 residues. DNA for the CDR3: TGCGCCAGCAGCCCTCCGGGGCTAGCGGGGACCGGGGAGCTGTTTTTT. This gives the protein CASSPPGLAGTGELFF.

The chain recombines TRBV5-4 with TRBJ2-7, with 14 bases fitting TRBD2. Germline trimming cut 3 bases from V and 2 bases from J; bases unmatched to any gene: 1. The V gene's germline CDR1 is SGHNT and CDR2 YYREEE (reference sequence). The CDR3 totals 15 residues. Written as DNA, the CDR3 is TGTGCCAGCAGCTGGGGACTAGCGGGAGCCTACGAGCAGTACTTC. Amino acids: CASSWGLAGAYEQYF.

The V call is TRBV15, the J call TRBJ1-1; no clear D gene. The CDR3 is 13 residues long. CDR1 is LNHNV and CDR2 is YYDKDF in the germline V gene (reference sequence). V dropped 5 bases and J dropped 1 base, with 8 bases sitting between them. Here the CDR3 DNA reads TGTGCCACCAGCCCAACTCGGAACACTGAAGCTTTCTTT. Translated: CATSPTRNTEAFF. The whole variable domain, filled in from reference TRBV15 and TRBJ1-1, reads DAMVIQNPRYQVTQFGKPVTLSCSQTLNHNVMYWYQQKSSQAPKLLFHYYDKDFNNEADTPDNFQSRRPNTSFCFLDIRSPGLGDTAMYLCATSPTRNTEAFFGQGTRLTVV.

This rearrangement joins TRBV6-5 to TRBJ2-3, with a possible D match to TRBD2 (6 bases). The CDR3 is made up of 15 amino acids. Germline loops: CDR1 MNHEY, CDR2 SVGAGI. The ends were cut back, 1 base at V and 5 bases at J, with 13 bases in the middle. The CDR3 region is CASSYYGRVEDTQYF. For the CDR3, the DNA is TGTGCCAGCAGTTACTACGGGAGAGTAGAAGATACGCAGTATTTT.

This rearrangement joins TRBV30 to TRBJ2-7; D is uncertain. V gave up 3 bases and J gave up 0 bases, with 12 bases separating them. The CDR3 runs to 14 residues. The germline V gene encodes CDR1 GTSNPN and CDR2 SVGIG (reference sequence). CDR3 sequence (DNA): TGTGCCTGGAGCCCGCAGGTAAGCTCCTACGAGCAGTACTTC. As protein: CAWSPQVSSYEQYF. Filled out from reference TRBV30 and TRBJ2-7, the complete variable domain reads SQTIHQWPATLVQPVGSPLSLECTVEGTSNPNLYWYRQAAGRGLQLLFYSVGIGQISSEVPQNLSASRPQDRQFILSSKKLLLSDSGFYLCAWSPQVSSYEQYFGPGTRLTVT.

V usage is TRBV28 and J usage is TRBJ2-7; 12 nucleotides agree with TRBD2. The CDR3 has 17 residues. Trimming at V came to 9 bases and at J to 3 bases, leaving 15 bases not matched to a gene. Germline-derived CDR1 and CDR2 are MDHEN and SYDVKM. CDR3 nucleotide sequence: TGTGCCAGTATTGGATGGGACCCGACTAGCGGGAGCTACGAGCAGTACTTC. It translates to CASIGWDPTSGSYEQYF. Full variable domain (rest looked up from reference TRBV28 and TRBJ2-7): DVKVTQSSRYLVKRTGEKVFLECVQDMDHENMFWYRQDPGLGLRLIYFSYDVKMKEKGDIPEGYSVSREKKERFSLILESASTNQTSMYLCASIGWDPTSGSYEQYFGPGTRLTVT.

The chain has TRBV5-6 and TRBJ1-1; 8 bases are shared with TRBD1. V gave up 3 bases and J gave up 4 bases; unmatched junction bases: 11. Germline V gives CDR1 SGHDT, CDR2 YYEEEE. This CDR3 comprises 16 residues. The CDR3 DNA is TGTGCCAGCAGCTCGTCTGGACAGGGTAGGGTCACTGAAGCTTTCTTT. This encodes CASSSSGQGRVTEAFF.

This clone was recorded a few times. V and J are TRBV7-2 and TRBJ2-7; 9 positions match TRBD1. The CDR3 contains 17 residues. The germline CDR1 and CDR2 sequences are SGHTA and FQGNSA. With 4 bases clipped from V and 2 bases from J, the junction kept 12 bases outside the gene matches. In DNA form, the CDR3 reads TGTGCCAGCAGCTGGGGAAGAACAGGGGGCTCAGCCTACGAGCAGTACTTC. Its translation: CASSWGRTGGSAYEQYF.

The chain combines TRBV9 with TRBJ1-1, with D possibly being TRBD1 (5 bases). V was pared by 3 bases and J by 1 base, with 13 bases between. The CDR3 runs 15 residues. Germline V lookup: CDR1 SGDLS, CDR2 YYNGEE. The CDR3 coding sequence is TGTGCCAGCAGCGGCGACAGCCTTAAGAACACTGAAGCTTTCTTT. This translates into CASSGDSLKNTEAFF. Filled out from reference TRBV9 and TRBJ1-1, the complete variable domain reads DSGVTQTPKHLITATGQRVTLRCSPRSGDLSVYWYQQSLDQGLQFLIQYYNGEERAKGNILERFSAQQFPDLHSELNLSSLELGDSALYFCASSGDSLKNTEAFFGQGTRLTVV.

The rearrangement joins TRBV27 to TRBJ1-2, with a tentative D call TRBD1 (5 bases). Germline loops: CDR1 MNHEY, CDR2 SMNVEV (reference sequence). The V gene lost 2 bases and the J gene lost 5 bases, with 9 bases spanning the gap. This CDR3 region has 13 residues. CDR3: CASSLIRVYGYTF. As DNA, the CDR3 is TGTGCCAGCAGTTTAATCAGGGTTTATGGCTACACCTTC.

This chain joins TRBV28 and TRBJ2-7; tentative D call: TRBD1 (7 bases). The CDR3 totals 15 residues. The V gene lost 1 base and the J gene lost 4 bases, with 14 bases spanning the gap. Looked up from germline, CDR1 is MDHEN and CDR2 is SYDVKM. The CDR3 DNA is TGTGCCAGCAGTTTATATACAGGGGAGGAGTACGAGCAGTACTTC. Protein: CASSLYTGEEYEQYF.

This chain connects TRBV2 to TRBJ2-7; possible D gene TRBD2, 5 bases. Germline CDR1 SNHLY, CDR2 FYNNEI. V was cut by 4 bases and J by 4 bases, with 11 bases left in between. The CDR3 is made up of 13 amino acids. The CDR3 region is CASSVEDAYEQYF. The CDR3 DNA is TGTGCCAGCAGTGTGGAGGATGCGTACGAGCAGTACTTC.

Only one count was recorded for this clone. The rearrangement links TRBV28 to TRBJ2-5, with TRBD1 as a possible D gene (6 bases). V was trimmed by 2 bases and J by 4 bases, leaving 17 bases between them. The V gene's germline CDR1 is MDHEN and CDR2 SYDVKM. This CDR3 contains 16 residues. Here the CDR3 reads CASSLRSGVGRETQYF. As DNA, the CDR3 is TGTGCCAGCAGTTTAAGGTCAGGGGTGGGCCGAGAGACCCAGTACTTC.

The chain carries TRBV27 and TRBJ2-7, with TRBD1 as a possible D gene (6 bases). Germline V gene sequence: CDR1 MNHEY, CDR2 SMNVEV (reference sequence). Trimming stripped 3 bases from V and 2 bases from J, with 8 bases between. CDR3 length: 13 amino acids. This CDR3 is CASSLGDTYEQYF. CDR3 coding DNA: TGTGCCAGCAGTTTGGGGGACACCTACGAGCAGTACTTC.

This chain joins TRBV6-6 and TRBJ2-7; 11 bases match TRBD2. V was pared by 6 bases and J by 6 bases, with 7 bases of the junction left unmatched. CDR1 is MNHNY and CDR2 is SVGAGI in the germline V gene (reference sequence). The CDR3 runs 14 residues. The CDR3 loop is CASSQGLAVSEQYF. CDR3 sequence (DNA): TGTGCCAGCAGCCAGGGACTAGCGGTTTCCGAGCAGTACTTC.